This record covers a single TCR beta chain. This clone is assessed as medium-sized (0.01 to 0.1%). The input lacks base qualities; no much larger clone sits a single base away. Total RNA from at least 9,500 sorted tetramer+ CD8 T cells was reverse transcribed into cDNA for TCR profiling. PCR amplification of CDR3 regions used primers annealing to V and J regions and added unique molecular identifiers so that templates could be tracked. The immunoSEQ platform, including its sequencing and error-correction standards, was used to profile TCRalpha and TCRbeta chains. The source study handled its data this way. Clonal copy numbers were corrected for sequencing and PCR errors, and CDR3s were defined per IMGT conventions. Analysis was restricted to productive rearrangements and performed with immunoSEQ Analyzer versions 2.0 and 3.0, while gene-pairing frequencies underwent further processing in Microsoft Excel. V-J pairings were visualized as Circos plots, and CDR3 motifs were found with MEME plus a custom motifSearch program. The OLGA algorithm was used to calculate the probability of generation of TCR sequences. A clonotype seen at both visits was called persistent, a clonotype seen only at the acute visit was called nonpersistent, and a clonotype seen only at convalescence was called de novo. A public TCR was defined as an amino acid clonotype used by more than one donor. TCRdb obtained this table from immuneACCESS and retained in-frame rearrangements with V and J assigned. These tables miss some clones; where compared with another copy, unresolved V genes account for less than half of the shortfall, and the remainder is unexplained. V and J calls and clone size are as listed in that table; D and trimming were resolved from the DNA. The sample has thousands of clones on record, approximately 28% of them singletons. The top ten constitute around 70% of the sample.

The data are from a study of blood T cell repertoires in acute mononucleosis (dated by TCRdb to 2018 to 2021). For the wider study: To capture the primary response, acute-phase samples were obtained within 2 weeks of when symptoms began. During acute infection, about 2.1% and 1.1% of blood CD8 T cells were made up of mean YVL-BR-specific and GLC-BM-specific cells, respectively. A mean blood EBV load of approximately 4 log10 genome copies per million B cells was observed during acute infection, and a mean blood EBV load of roughly 2.7 was observed at convalescence.

What this sample's time point label stands for: acute infectious mononucleosis, at clinical presentation within 2 weeks of symptom onset (visit 1). Over primary infection, the study followed CD8 T cell responses to two immunodominant EBV epitopes: BRLF1 109 (YVL-BR) and BMLF1 280 (GLC-BM). Primary EBV infection was taken to be indicated by a positive serum heterophile antibody test and EBV viral capsid antigen-specific IgM. As a first step, magnetic positive selection (MACS) was used to enrich total CD8 T cells from the PBMCs. Live CD3+ CD8+ tetramer+ cells were sorted on a FACSAria III to over 85% purity. A PE-conjugated tetramer loaded with the BRLF1 109-117 peptide was used for cell sorting. TCR repertoires of EBV epitope-specific CD8 T cells were deep-sequenced directly ex vivo after tetramer sorting, at acute infection and at convalescence. The donors were three individuals between about 18 and 30 years old who had clinical acute infectious mononucleosis along with laboratory evidence of primary EBV infection. Heparinized peripheral blood was collected once when donors presented clinically with mononucleosis symptoms and a second time roughly 6 months afterward. Ficoll-Paque density gradient centrifugation was used to isolate PBMCs.

Counted from cysteine to phenylalanine, this CDR3 has 16 amino acids. The read is trimmed to its CDR3 DNA, 48 bases read in frame from base 1. The junction shows trimming of 5 bases on V and 5 bases on J, and the gene matches do not reach 12 bases of it. The CDR1 and CDR2 encoded by the germline V gene (reference sequence) are SEHNR and FQNEAQ. Points the paper makes about the study in general: Although only about 9% of unique acute clonotypes carried over into convalescence, these persisting clonotypes made up most of the response, and the remainder were seemingly replaced by new, diverse de novo clonotypes. The low acute-to-convalescent clonotype overlap might be partly explained by sampling error, because only a fraction of each donor's blood was analyzed. For BRLF1 (YVL-BR), a dominant role in TCR repertoire selection was played by TCRalpha CDR3 motifs, whereas only a minimal role was played by TCRbeta. Only a few donors were included in the cohort, so group averages were based on very few individuals.

Recombination linked TRBV7-9 to TRBJ2-5; 9 central nucleotides agree with TRBD1. The material was EBV YVL epitope tetramer+ CD8+ T cells sorted from PBMCs, obtained during acute infectious mononucleosis. Explained via the paper, the cell subset or site label denotes: CD8 T cells binding a tetramer with EBV BRLF1 109-117 peptide (YVL-BR). This sequence originates from a man aged 18 to 35 with infectious mononucleosis caused by EBV. The DNA is TGTGCCAGCAGCGACCCCCGGGACAGGGTGGGGGAGACCCAGTACTTC. Translated, this is CASSDPRDRVGETQYF.